Below are 9 T cell receptor beta chains sequenced from a single sample in a study of lymphopenia after photon versus proton radiotherapy. Assay: immunoSEQ multiplex PCR; the TCRdb copy retains only in-frame clones and omits some. Seen here are about 70,000 clones, 85% to 95% observed once, and the top ten hold about 2%. Sequenced here: peripheral blood, sampled from a patient treated with photon-based radiotherapy. The receptors derive from a woman aged 40 to 50 with cholangiocarcinoma.

V gene TRBV2 combines with J gene TRBJ2-3; D gene unclear. V was trimmed by 0 bases and J by 3 bases, leaving 10 bases between them. The CDR3 spans 15 residues. Germline V gene sequence: CDR1 SNHLY, CDR2 FYNNEI. The CDR3, as DNA: TGTGCCAGCAGTGAAGCGCTTCGGTTTACAGATACGCAGTATTTT. Its protein product is CASSEALRFTDTQYF.

The chain has TRBV6-6 and TRBJ2-5, with 9 bases aligning to TRBD1. This CDR3 comprises 15 residues. Germline CDR1 MNHNY, CDR2 SVGAGI (reference sequence). The trim removed 6 bases at V and 5 bases at J, leaving 10 bases unmatched. The CDR3 DNA follows: TGTGCCAGCAGGCTGACAGGGGGTATTGGGGAGACCCAGTACTTC. Translation gives CASRLTGGIGETQYF.

CDR3 in DNA: TGTGCCAGCGGGGACAGGGAGGAGAACACTGAAGCTTTCTTT. It is translated as CASGDREENTEAFF. The chain employs TRBV6-1 and TRBJ1-1; the match to TRBD1 covers 9 bases. From germline, CDR1 is MNHNS and CDR2 SASEGT. The V segment lost 8 bases and the J segment 1 base; nucleotides outside the gene matches: 5. The CDR3 consists of 14 residues.

This chain links TRBV7-3 with TRBJ2-1; the D gene could be TRBD1 or TRBD2 (6 bases each). The CDR3 sequence is 16 residues long. Germline CDR1 is SGHTA and CDR2 is FQGTGA. Trimming removed 2 bases from V and 0 bases from J, with 11 bases in between. The CDR3 reads CASSLWRGSSYNEQFF. The CDR3 nucleotides are TGTGCCAGCAGCTTATGGAGGGGGAGCTCCTACAATGAGCAGTTCTTC.

V usage is TRBV28 and J usage is TRBJ2-3, with 12 bases that match TRBD2. V dropped 6 bases and J dropped 5; count of bases not matched to a gene: 6. Per the germline V gene, CDR1 is MDHEN and CDR2 is SYDVKM. This CDR3 contains 15 residues. The CDR3 protein is CASSPSSGRGDTQYF. CDR3 DNA sequence: TGTGCCAGCAGCCCCTCTAGCGGGAGGGGAGATACGCAGTATTTT.

This chain uses TRBV29-1 with TRBJ1-1, with D hard to call. The V and J ends lost 7 bases and 8 bases respectively, with 23 bases between them. The length of the CDR3 is 14 residues. Per germline, CDR1 SQVTM and CDR2 ANQGSEA. CDR3 loop: CSAGTTGFGEEAFF. In nucleotides, the CDR3 is TGCAGCGCCGGTACCACGGGCTTCGGAGAAGAAGCTTTCTTT.

The J gene is TRBJ1-4, the V gene TRBV30; TRBD1 might be the D (5 bases). The CDR3 consists of 13 residues. The germline V gene has CDR1 GTSNPN and CDR2 SVGIG (reference sequence). Trimming shortened V by 4 bases and J by 4 bases, and 10 bases separated the two germline ends. The CDR3 reads CAWNQGSNEKLFF. The CDR3 nucleotides read TGTGCCTGGAATCAGGGTAGTAATGAAAAACTGTTTTTT. Together with reference TRBV30 and TRBJ1-4, the CDR3 gives the full variable domain: SQTIHQWPATLVQPVGSPLSLECTVEGTSNPNLYWYRQAAGRGLQLLFYSVGIGQISSEVPQNLSASRPQDRQFILSSKKLLLSDSGFYLCAWNQGSNEKLFFGSGTQLSVL.

The V call is TRBV29-1, the J call TRBJ1-1; the D is unclear. The germline V and J ends were trimmed by 7 bases and 0 bases, with 12 bases remaining between them. The CDR3 contains 13 residues. Germline V CDR1 and CDR2: SQVTM, ANQGSEA. CDR3 residues: CSARPSMNTEAFF. In DNA, the CDR3 is TGCAGCGCCCGACCCAGTATGAACACTGAAGCTTTCTTT.

This clone was counted once. The chain uses TRBV5-1 and TRBJ1-3; maybe TRBD1 (6 bases). The CDR3 covers 15 residues. From germline, CDR1 is SGHRS and CDR2 YFSETQ. Trimming stripped 5 bases from V and 0 bases from J, with 12 bases between. As DNA, the CDR3 is TGCGCCAGCAGACAGGGTTCGGACTCTGGAAACACCATATATTTT. Protein: CASRQGSDSGNTIYF.